This T cell receptor (beta chain) was found in a study of shared clonotypes between healthy human individuals. The assay was run at deep level. It was across several immunoSEQ plates that each subset's genomic DNA was evenly split. TCRdb's table, derived via immunoSEQ multiplex PCR, lists solely in-frame clones and lacks some. The repertoire holds about 340,000 clones, with around 79% as singletons. There are 12 residues in the CDR3. Germline values: CDR1 SNHLY, CDR2 FYNNEI. The V gene lost 8 bases and the J gene lost 1 base, with 8 bases spanning the gap. The chain combines TRBV2 with TRBJ2-5, with no clear D. The material sequenced was memory CD4+ T cells sorted from blood. Stated subset: CD45RA-negative fraction. This clonotype originated in a man aged 30 to 45 in good health. The CDR3 is CASDLSQETQYF. The CDR3 nucleotides read TGTGCCAGCGACCTTAGCCAAGAGACCCAGTACTTC. The whole variable domain, remainder taken from reference TRBV2 and TRBJ2-5, is EPEVTQTPSHQVTQMGQEVILRCVPISNHLYFYWYRQILGQKVEFLVSFYNNEISEKSEIFDDQFSVERPDGSNFTLKIRSTKLEDSAMYFCASDLSQETQYFGPGTRLLVL.